The 11 T cell receptor beta chains below were found in one sample sequenced in a study of blood T cells in healthy people across ages. The authors ran a second PCR of about 6 to 11 cycles using a sample-barcoded 5' primer and a J-beta primer mix. TCRdb re-derived calls from the 5' RACE reads in MiXCR, one entry per CDR3 protein. The table records 450,000 to 650,000 distinct CDR3 sequences, approximately 25% of them present only once. A further study also used this sample, focusing on T cells of mothers and their children.

Sequencing was performed on blood. All receptors come from a boy aged 5 to 17 in good health.

This clonotype appeared a few times. The chain uses TRBV20-1 and TRBJ2-7; the match to TRBD2 covers 9 bases. CDR3 length equals 18 residues. Per germline, CDR1 DFQATT and CDR2 SNEGSKA (reference sequence). V lost 5 bases to trimming and J lost 1 base; unmatched junction nucleotides: 18. The DNA for the CDR3 is TGCAGTGCTTGGGGCACTAGCGGGCTACTTATAGGGTCCTACGAGCAGTACTTC. Protein: CSAWGTSGLLIGSYEQYF.

This sequence joins TRBV7-3 and TRBJ2-5; TRBD2 aligns across 9 bases. TRBJ2-1 explains the end of the DNA better; the J call may be wrong. The CDR3 extends over 14 amino acids. Germline values: CDR1 SGHTA, CDR2 FQGTGA. CDR3 region: CASSLASGASEQFF. CDR3 sequence (DNA): TGTGCCAGCAGCTTGGCTAGCGGGGCGAGTGAGCAGTTCTTC.

This clonotype was counted between two and nine times. This rearrangement joins TRBV20-1 to TRBJ2-7, with 10 bases fitting TRBD1. The trim removed 5 bases at V and 4 bases at J, leaving 8 bases unmatched. Looked up from germline, CDR1 is DFQATT and CDR2 is SNEGSKA (reference sequence). This CDR3 is built from 14 residues. The CDR3 reads CSASDRGHEYEQYF. CDR3 in DNA: TGCAGTGCTTCTGACAGGGGGCATGAGTACGAGCAGTACTTC.

The J gene is TRBJ2-7, the V gene TRBV6-4; 7 positions match TRBD1. The germline V gene encodes CDR1 MRHNA and CDR2 SNTAGT. J gave up 0 bases and V 7 bases, and 15 bases lay outside the gene matches. The CDR3 length is 17 residues. DNA of the CDR3: TGTGCCAGCACACACCTCACCGGGACAGTGGTCTCCTACGAGCAGTACTTC. Its translation is CASTHLTGTVVSYEQYF.

Many counts were recorded for this clonotype. V is TRBV4-1 and J is TRBJ2-5; 8 bases map to TRBD1. The CDR3 runs 18 residues. Unmatched junction bases numbered 14, after V lost 3 bases and J lost 2 bases. CDR1 is MGHRA, CDR2 YSYEKL, per germline. The CDR3 nucleotides are TGCGCCAGCAGCCACAACGACAGGGGAAAGTGGTATCAAGAGACCCAGTACTTC. Residues: CASSHNDRGKWYQETQYF.

The chain employs TRBV5-5 and TRBJ2-6, with a tentative D call TRBD2 (6 bases). Germline-derived CDR1 and CDR2 are SGHKS and YYEKEE (reference sequence). The CDR3 has 17 amino acids. Trimming removed 2 bases from V and 1 base from J, with 13 bases in between. The CDR3 DNA reads as TGTGCCAGCAGCTTAGGGCGGGGAGGTTCTGGGGCCAACGTCCTGACTTTC. Translating gives CASSLGRGGSGANVLTF.

J is TRBJ2-3 and V is TRBV29-1; D possibly corresponds to TRBD1 (6 bases). CDR3 size: 14 residues. CDR1 is SQVTM and CDR2 is ANQGSEA in the germline V gene. The germline V and J ends were trimmed by 5 bases and 0 bases, with 12 bases remaining between them. CDR3 residues: CSVWVGQSTDTQYF. Written as DNA, the CDR3 is TGCAGCGTTTGGGTGGGACAAAGCACAGATACGCAGTATTTT.

The rearrangement joins TRBV7-9 to TRBJ1-5; D is ambiguous. This CDR3 has 13 residues. CDR1 and CDR2 from the germline V gene are SEHNR and FQNEAQ (reference sequence). V was cut by 5 bases and J by 5 bases, with 10 bases left in between. This CDR3 is CASSRTPDQPQHF. In DNA form, the CDR3 reads TGTGCCAGCAGCAGAACGCCGGATCAGCCCCAGCATTTT.

This clonotype was seen a handful of times. The V and J genes are TRBV7-9 and TRBJ2-5; D uncertain. TRBJ2-7 explains the end of the DNA better; the J call may be wrong. Germline V gives CDR1 SEHNR, CDR2 FQNEAQ (reference sequence). The CDR3 covers 13 residues. CDR3 nucleotides: TGTGCCAGCAGCTTAGTGGTTTCCTACGAGCAGTACTTC. Translating gives CASSLVVSYEQYF.

This chain links TRBV4-1 with TRBJ1-2, with 7 bases fitting TRBD1. The J segment lost 2 bases and the V segment lost 0 bases, leaving 3 bases of the junction unmatched. In germline, CDR1 is MGHRA, CDR2 YSYEKL. This CDR3 spans 15 amino acids. The CDR3 is CASSQDKTGNYGYTF. CDR3 nucleotides: TGCGCCAGCAGCCAAGATAAGACAGGGAACTATGGCTACACCTTC.

This clonotype occurred a few times. This rearrangement joins TRBV7-2 to TRBJ2-3; 11 bases are shared with TRBD2. Germline CDR1 is SGHTA and CDR2 is FQGNSA. The CDR3 is 15 amino acids. The V and J ends lost 6 bases and 0 bases, in that order; junction bases with no gene match: 2. DNA of the CDR3: TGTGCCAGCAGACTAGCGGGAGTTAGCACAGATACGCAGTATTTT. This sequence encodes CASRLAGVSTDTQYF. The complete variable domain, with remaining parts taken from reference TRBV7-2 and TRBJ2-3, reads GAGVSQSPSNKVTEKGKDVELRCDPISGHTALYWYRQSLGQGLEFLIYFQGNSAPDKSGLPSDRFSAERTGGSVSTLTIQRTQQEDSAVYLCASRLAGVSTDTQYFGPGTRLTVL.